Listed below are T cell receptor beta chains from one sample, sequenced in a study of T cell responses to AZD1222 COVID-19 vaccine. TCRdb's copy holds only in-frame clones and misses some; the assay was immunoSEQ multiplex PCR. The sample lists about 170,000 clones; around 85% were seen once. This material consisted of peripheral blood, taken 28 days after the second AZD1222 dose. The receptors stem from an adult who received the AZD1222 COVID-19 vaccine. CDR3s include the opening cysteine and the closing phenylalanine or tryptophan.

TRBV2,CASSETGRGSYGYTF
TRBV2,CASALGLGGGETQYF
TRBV18,CASSPQSGGLSYEQYF
TRBV10-3,CAIKSGPYGYTF
TRBV5-1,CASSWTGVYEQYF
TRBV5-1,CASSRGQGNNEQFF
TRBV4-2,CASSQDHSNTEAFF
TRBV25-1,CASSEGGTYEQYF
TRBV7-9,CASSFDRGYEQYF
TRBV3-1/TRBV3-2,CASSQGLVPDTQYF